A single sample gave rise to the 21 T cell receptor beta chains below, sequenced in a study of vaccination and CD4 T cells after COVID-19. Time point: late sampling 161 to 241 days after vaccination in a few convalescent patients. As to treatment: approximately 10-day PBMC culture with coronavirus spike peptide pools or control peptides (ViraFEST assay). These receptors have no known antigen. The Oncomine TCR Beta short-read assay sequenced DNA from cultured CD4+ T cells. TCRdb redid the calling of the PCR reads with MiXCR, one entry per CDR3 protein. The table lists approximately 18,000 distinct CDR3 sequences, about 45% of them singletons, with 15% to 20% in the top ten. Material: CD4+ T cells from blood, cultured in vitro, obtained about 7 months after SARS-CoV-2 vaccination. The receptor set was obtained from a human donor who had recovered from COVID-19.

The chain combines TRBV6-2 or TRBV6-3 with TRBJ1-1; the D is unclear. Trimming removed 1 base from V and 7 bases from J, with 13 bases in between. This CDR3 has 14 amino acids. Germline V CDR1 and CDR2: MNHEY, SVGEGT. Here the CDR3 reads CASSYYYVGSEAFF. As DNA, the CDR3 is TGTGCCAGCAGTTACTACTACGTAGGGAGTGAAGCTTTCTTT.

This clonotype was counted between two and nine times. The chain employs TRBV6-5 and TRBJ1-2; unclear D gene. This CDR3 has 14 residues. Germline V CDR1 and CDR2: MNHEY, SVGAGI. V gave up 4 bases and J gave up 4 bases, with 13 bases separating them. The CDR3 region has the DNA TGTGCCAGCAGTTCTCAAACGACTGGCTATGGCTACACCTTC. Protein product: CASSSQTTGYGYTF.

The chain combines TRBV19 with TRBJ2-7, with D possibly being TRBD1 (5 bases). CDR1 is LNHDA and CDR2 is SQIVND in the germline V gene (reference sequence). V lost 4 bases, J lost 3 bases, and 13 bases lay in between. CDR3 length equals 14 residues. The CDR3 nucleotides read TGTGCCAGTAGTACCCTCGTAGGGGTCTACGAGCAGTACTTC. Translating it yields CASSTLVGVYEQYF.

This chain uses TRBV7-9 with TRBJ2-3, with 7 bases fitting TRBD2. The V gene end was trimmed by 5 bases and the J gene end by 2 bases; junction bases not matched to a gene: 7. Germline CDR1 SEHNR, CDR2 FQNEAQ (reference sequence). The CDR3 totals 15 residues. The CDR3 spells CASSGTSVTTDTQYF. The CDR3 DNA follows: TGTGCCAGCAGCGGTACTAGCGTCACCACAGATACGCAGTATTTT. Full variable domain (rest looked up from reference TRBV7-9 and TRBJ2-3): DTGVSQNPRHKITKRGQNVTFRCDPISEHNRLYWYRQTLGQGPEFLTYFQNEAQLEKSRLLSDRFSAERPKGSFSTLEIQRTEQGDSAMYLCASSGTSVTTDTQYFGPGTRLTVL.

CDR3 residues: CSANDYNEQFF. CDR3 nucleotide sequence: TGCAGTGCTAATGACTACAATGAGCAGTTCTTC. The chain recombines TRBV20-1 with TRBJ2-1, with D uncertain. Deletions cut 4 bases from V and 3 bases from J, with 4 bases between. The CDR3 consists of 11 residues. Germline CDR1 and CDR2: DFQATT and SNEGSKA (reference sequence).

The V gene is TRBV6-5, the J gene TRBJ1-1, with a possible D match to TRBD1 (6 bases). Germline V gene data show CDR1 as MNHEY and CDR2 as SVGAGI. Trimming left V 6 bases short and J 3 bases short, with 14 bases between. The CDR3 contains 14 residues. The CDR3 reads CASSYQGIDTEAFF. CDR3 in DNA: TGTGCCAGCAGCTACCAGGGGATTGACACTGAAGCTTTCTTT.

This clonotype showed up just a few times. This sequence joins TRBV7-8 and TRBJ2-7; 9 bases agree with TRBD2. Germline V gene data show CDR1 as SGHVS and CDR2 as FQNEAQ. Trimming removed 2 bases from V and 3 bases from J; junction bases left unmatched: 8. CDR3 length equals 16 residues. The CDR3 is CASSLLGGSGSYEQYF. The CDR3 nucleotides are TGTGCCAGCAGCTTACTCGGGGGTAGCGGGAGCTACGAGCAGTACTTC.

The J gene is TRBJ2-5, the V gene TRBV3-1, with TRBD1 identical over 8 bases. The CDR3 is 16 residues long. V shed 0 bases and J 5 bases; nucleotides not matched to a gene: 8. Per the germline V gene, CDR1 is LGHDT and CDR2 is YNNKEL (reference sequence). The CDR3 coding sequence is TGTGCCAGCAGCCAAGATCCCAGGGGGCATGGCGAGACCCAGTACTTC. Its protein product is CASSQDPRGHGETQYF.

The CDR3, as DNA: TGCAGTGCTTGGCAAGGCGACACTGAAGCTTTCTTT. It specifies CSAWQGDTEAFF. The chain couples TRBV20-1 to TRBJ1-1; D not certain. CDR3 length: 12 residues. The V end lost 5 bases, the J end lost 3 bases, and 10 bases lay between the germline ends. Germline-derived CDR1 and CDR2 are DFQATT and SNEGSKA (reference sequence).

This clonotype was counted a single time. J is TRBJ1-1 and V is TRBV25-1, with D tentatively TRBD1 (5 bases). Trimming removed 8 bases from V and 1 base from J, with 14 bases in between. CDR1 is MGHDK, CDR2 SYGVNS, per germline. CDR3 length: 14 amino acids. The CDR3 spells CASSPQGRNTEAFF. The DNA of the CDR3 is TGTGCCAGCTCACCCCAGGGAAGGAACACTGAAGCTTTCTTT.

V gene TRBV24-1 combines with J gene TRBJ1-2, with D perhaps matching TRBD1 (5 bases). V was shortened by 9 bases and J by 6 bases, with 16 bases between the two germline ends. The CDR3 is 13 residues long. Per the germline V gene, CDR1 is KGHDR and CDR2 is SFDVKD. The CDR3: CATSTPGGDGYTF. CDR3 in DNA: TGTGCCACCTCAACTCCCGGGGGGGATGGCTACACCTTC.

The table lists this clonotype with a few counts. The rearrangement uses TRBV7-3 and TRBJ2-5; D gene uncertain. CDR1 SGHTA and CDR2 FQGTGA come from the germline V gene. V was shortened by 7 bases and J by 4 bases, with 13 bases between the two germline ends. The CDR3 consists of 13 residues. The CDR3: CASTIRVGETQYF. The DNA for the CDR3 is TGTGCCAGCACCATTCGGGTGGGAGAGACCCAGTACTTC.

The chain has TRBV6-1 and TRBJ1-5; weak D call: TRBD1 (6 bases). The CDR3 extends over 18 amino acids. Germline CDR1 and CDR2: MNHNS and SASEGT. The V gene lost 5 bases and the J gene lost 1 base, with 21 bases spanning the gap. The CDR3 nucleotides read TGTGCCAGCAGTCCCCTTAGTTCGGGGGACATAAGCAATCAGCCCCAGCATTTT. The encoded protein is CASSPLSSGDISNQPQHF.

This clonotype came up a few times. The chain combines TRBV7-2 with TRBJ2-7, with TRBD1 matching over 9 bases. CDR3 length: 16 residues. Germline CDR1 reads SGHTA; CDR2 reads FQGNSA. V shed 1 base and J 7 bases; nucleotides not matched to a gene: 11. The CDR3 region is CASSLVAGTGPREQYF. Here the CDR3 DNA reads TGTGCCAGCAGCTTAGTGGCCGGGACAGGGCCTCGGGAGCAGTACTTC.

This clonotype was found a few times. The chain is built from TRBV6-5 and TRBJ2-3; no clear D. V gave up 2 bases and J gave up 5 bases, with 14 bases separating them. This CDR3 region has 15 residues. Germline loops: CDR1 MNHEY, CDR2 SVGAGI. For the CDR3, the DNA is TGTGCCAGCAGTTACAAACGCATGAAGGGAGATACGCAGTATTTT. Translation: CASSYKRMKGDTQYF.

The chain couples TRBV20-1 to TRBJ2-5, with 7 bases that match TRBD1. From germline, CDR1 is DFQATT and CDR2 SNEGSKA (reference sequence). This CDR3 has 14 amino acids. J gave up 1 base and V 3 bases, and 5 bases lay outside the gene matches. CDR3: CSARRDRVQETQYF. CDR3 DNA: TGCAGTGCTAGGAGAGACAGGGTCCAAGAGACCCAGTACTTC.

This clonotype was seen a few times. The chain has TRBV7-9 and TRBJ2-1, with 14 bases matching TRBD2. Germline V gives CDR1 SEHNR, CDR2 FQNEAQ (reference sequence). The trim removed 1 base at V and 6 bases at J, leaving 2 bases unmatched. The CDR3 has 16 amino acids. The DNA for the CDR3 is TGTGCCAGCAGCTTAGGACTAGCGGGAGGGGGCAATGAGCAGTTCTTC. Its translation is CASSLGLAGGGNEQFF.

The genes are TRBV29-1 and TRBJ2-3; 9 bases fit TRBD1. J was trimmed by 6 bases and V by 6 bases; bases with no gene match: 7. CDR3 size: 13 residues. Germline V lookup: CDR1 SQVTM, CDR2 ANQGSEA. CDR3 residues: CSVVTGGWDTQYF. The CDR3, as DNA: TGCAGCGTCGTTACAGGGGGCTGGGATACGCAGTATTTT.

The chain links TRBV25-1 to TRBJ1-2; 7 bases are a match to TRBD1. Germline V gene sequence: CDR1 MGHDK, CDR2 SYGVNS. V trimming: 8 bases; J trimming: 4 bases; junction bases outside the gene matches: 16. The length of the CDR3 is 16 residues. CDR3 region: CASRVSTGRGPYGYTF. CDR3 coding DNA: TGTGCCAGCCGAGTGTCGACAGGGAGAGGACCCTATGGCTACACCTTC.

The chain uses TRBV20-1 and TRBJ2-3; 9 nucleotides agree with TRBD2. Germline values: CDR1 DFQATT, CDR2 SNEGSKA (reference sequence). The junction had 5 bases not matched to a gene; V was cut back by 6 bases and J by 1 base. The CDR3 consists of 14 residues. The CDR3 spells CSAEKRGGTDTQYF. The CDR3 DNA reads as TGCAGTGCGGAAAAGCGGGGGGGCACAGATACGCAGTATTTT.

CDR3 sequence (DNA): TGTGCCAGCAGCTTTCAAAGCCGTCAAGGCTACACCTTC. Translation: CASSFQSRQGYTF. This chain joins TRBV7-9 and TRBJ1-2; D gene ambiguous. Germline V CDR1 and CDR2: SEHNR, FQNEAQ (reference sequence). CDR3 size: 13 residues. Trimming removed 3 bases at V and 8 bases at J, with 13 bases between.